This is a list of T cell receptor beta chains from one sample in a study of cytomegalovirus exposure and HLA in healthy donors. Some clones are missing from TCRdb's copy, which holds only in-frame ones; the method was immunoSEQ multiplex PCR. Counted here are about 140,000 clones, around 75% occurring once; the ten biggest clones make up 7%. Sequencing input: PBMCs. These receptors were obtained from a man aged 25 to 40 in good health and CMV-seronegative. The CDR3 runs from the conserved cysteine through the conserved F or W. The D gene is left open where the match is weak. The size entry is marked missing in some rows and otherwise reads once, few, many or a size class.

clone size	V gene	J gene	D gene	CDR3 DNA	CDR3 protein
NA	TRBV5-4	TRBJ2-5	NA	TGTGCCAGCAGCTTGGCGGGTGGGGGGGAGACCCAGTACTTC	CASSLAGGGETQYF
NA	TRBV15	TRBJ2-6	NA	TGTGCCACCAGCAGGTTAACATACTCTGGGGCCAACGTCCTGACTTTC	CATSRLTYSGANVLTF
NA	TRBV6-5	TRBJ2-5	TRBD1	TGTGCCAGCAGTTCGTCCCGGGACAGGGGACGGTACTTC	CASSSSRDRGRYF
many	TRBV2	TRBJ1-3	NA	TGTGCCAGCAGTGAAACTCCAAGCTCTGGAAACACCATATATTTT	CASSETPSSGNTIYF
NA	TRBV2	TRBJ2-6	NA	TGTGCCAGCACCAGAGGTGGTGCTGGGGCCAACGGCCTGACTTTC	CASTRGGAGANGLTF
NA	TRBV5-1	TRBJ2-1	NA	TGCGCCAGCAGCGAACAGGGTGGCTACAATGAGCAGTTCTTC	CASSEQGGYNEQFF
NA	TRBV28	TRBJ1-2	TRBD1	TGTGCCAGCAGTACACAGGGACAGGGGGTCCATGGCTACACCTTC	CASSTQGQGVHGYTF
NA	TRBV7-2	TRBJ2-7	TRBD2	TGTGCCAGCAGCTTGGTCGGGGCGGGGGGCTACGAGCAGTACTTC	CASSLVGAGGYEQYF
few	TRBV9	TRBJ2-7	TRBD2	TGTGCCAGCAGCCCCCTAGCGGGGGGGGACGAGCAGTACTTC	CASSPLAGGDEQYF
NA	TRBV10-3	TRBJ2-3	TRBD1	TGTGCCATCAGTGAGTGGACAGGGGTCACAGATACGCAGTATTTT	CAISEWTGVTDTQYF
NA	TRBV6-5	TRBJ2-7	TRBD1	TGTGCCAGCAGGGTAGGACAGGGAAGCAACTACGAGCAGTACTTC	CASRVGQGSNYEQYF
NA	TRBV19	TRBJ1-3	TRBD1	TGTGCCAGTAGTATTTCGGCAGGGGGATTGAGCTCTGGAAACACCATATATTTT	CASSISAGGLSSGNTIYF
NA	TRBV4-1	TRBJ2-5	NA	TGCGCCAGCAGCCCCCACGAGGCCCAGGGAGAGACCCAGTACTTC	CASSPHEAQGETQYF
NA	TRBV28	TRBJ1-3	NA	TGTGCCGTAGAGCAGGGGCCTGGAAACACCATATATTTT	CAVEQGPGNTIYF
few	TRBV27	TRBJ2-7	NA	TGTGCCAGCAGTTTCGTCGACAGGTCCTCCTACGAGCAGTACTTC	CASSFVDRSSYEQYF
NA	TRBV27	TRBJ2-7	NA	TGTGCCAGCGGGCGAGGCGGCAGCGAGGGTGAGCAGTACTTC	CASGRGGSEGEQYF
NA	TRBV11-3	TRBJ2-7	TRBD2	TGTGCCAGCAGCTTAGCTAGCGGGTCCTACGAGCAGTACTTC	CASSLASGSYEQYF
NA	TRBV19	TRBJ2-3	TRBD2	TGTGCTGCGAGGCGGGGGGCCGGGGATACGCAGTATTTT	CAARRGAGDTQYF
once	TRBV9	TRBJ2-2	NA	TGTGCCAGCAGCGGAACAGGGCCCACCGGGGAGCTGTTTTTT	CASSGTGPTGELFF
few	TRBV7-2	TRBJ2-3	TRBD2	TGTGCCAGCAGCTCTCCGACTAGCGGGAGCACAGATACGCAGTATTTT	CASSSPTSGSTDTQYF
NA	TRBV4-1	TRBJ1-5	NA	TGCGCCAGCAGCCCCGACGGAGGAAATCAGCCCCAGCATTTT	CASSPDGGNQPQHF
NA	TRBV5-6	TRBJ2-6	TRBD1	TGTGCCAGCAGCTTGGATGACAGGGAGTCTGGGGCCAACGTCCTGACTTTC	CASSLDDRESGANVLTF
NA	TRBV2	TRBJ2-1	TRBD2	TGTGCCAGCAGGAGTATAGCGGGAAACTACAATGAGCAGTTCTTC	CASRSIAGNYNEQFF
NA	TRBV5-8	TRBJ2-3	TRBD2	TGTGCCAGCAGCTCTAGCGGGGCCACAGATACGCAGTATTTT	CASSSSGATDTQYF
NA	TRBV7-8	TRBJ2-5	TRBD1	TGTGCCAGCAGCACCCGGGACAGGGGAGAGACCCAGTACTTC	CASSTRDRGETQYF
NA	TRBV5-5	TRBJ2-1	NA	TGTGCCAGCAGCTTGTTAGGGGGTGAGCAGTTCTTC	CASSLLGGEQFF
NA	TRBV7-9	TRBJ2-3	NA	TGTGCCAGCAGCCGCGATTCGGGGTACACAGATACGCAGTATTTT	CASSRDSGYTDTQYF
NA	TRBV7-9	TRBJ2-5	TRBD2	TGTGCCAGCAGGTTCACCCCTGGTTGGCGGGGGGCCCAAGAGACCCAGTACTTC	CASRFTPGWRGAQETQYF
NA	TRBV2	TRBJ1-5	NA	TGTGCCAGCAGTGCTGGGGCTAGCAATCAGCCCCAGCATTTT	CASSAGASNQPQHF
once	TRBV11-2	TRBJ1-3	NA	TGTGCCAGCAGCCTAAGTATTACTGGAAACACCATATATTTT	CASSLSITGNTIYF